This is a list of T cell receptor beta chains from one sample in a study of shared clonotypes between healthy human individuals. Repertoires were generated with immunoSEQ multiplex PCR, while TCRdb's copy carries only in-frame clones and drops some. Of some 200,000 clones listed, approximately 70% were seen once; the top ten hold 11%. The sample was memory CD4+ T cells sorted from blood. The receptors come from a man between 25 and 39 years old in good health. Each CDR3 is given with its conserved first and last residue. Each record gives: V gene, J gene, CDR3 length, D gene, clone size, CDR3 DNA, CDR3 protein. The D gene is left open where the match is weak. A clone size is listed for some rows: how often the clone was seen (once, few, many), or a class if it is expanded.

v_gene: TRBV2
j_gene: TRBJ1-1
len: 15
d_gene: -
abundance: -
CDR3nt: TGTGCCAGCACCATGGATCATCCCCGGAACACTGAAGCTTTCTTT
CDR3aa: CASTMDHPRNTEAFF

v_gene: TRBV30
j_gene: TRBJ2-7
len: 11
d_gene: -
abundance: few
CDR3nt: TGTGCCTGGGGACAGTTCTACGAGCAGTACTTC
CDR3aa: CAWGQFYEQYF

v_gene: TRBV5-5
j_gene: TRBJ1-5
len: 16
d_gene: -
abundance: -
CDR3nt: TGTGCCAGCAGCCCGCTTGGGTCTGAAACAAATCAGCCCCAGCATTTT
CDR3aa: CASSPLGSETNQPQHF

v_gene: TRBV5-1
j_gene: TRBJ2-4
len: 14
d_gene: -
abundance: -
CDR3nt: TGCGCCAGCAGCCCGGAACTAGCCAAAAACATTCAGTACTTC
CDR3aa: CASSPELAKNIQYF

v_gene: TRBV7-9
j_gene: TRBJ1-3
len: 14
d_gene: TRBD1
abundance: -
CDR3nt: TGTGCCAGCAGCAACGACAGGGCTGGAAACACCATATATTTT
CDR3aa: CASSNDRAGNTIYF

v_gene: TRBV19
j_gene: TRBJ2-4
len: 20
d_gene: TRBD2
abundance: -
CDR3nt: TGTGCCAGTAGTATCCTGGGGAGTAGCGGGAGAGTTTTAGCTAGAAACATTCAGTACTTC
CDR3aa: CASSILGSSGRVLARNIQYF

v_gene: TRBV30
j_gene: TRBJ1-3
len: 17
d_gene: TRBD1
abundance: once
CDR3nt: TGTGCCTGGAGGGGACAGGGGGCGAAAACCGAGGGAAACACCATATATTTT
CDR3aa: CAWRGQGAKTEGNTIYF

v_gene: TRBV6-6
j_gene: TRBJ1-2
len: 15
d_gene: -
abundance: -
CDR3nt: TGTGCCAGCAGCCCGACGGCGACAGGAGGCTATGGCTACACCTTC
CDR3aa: CASSPTATGGYGYTF

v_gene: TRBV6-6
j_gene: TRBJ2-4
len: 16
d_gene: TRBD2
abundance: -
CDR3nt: TGTGCAACCCTTGGGACTAGCGGGAGAGCCAAAAACATTCAGTACTTC
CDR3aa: CATLGTSGRAKNIQYF

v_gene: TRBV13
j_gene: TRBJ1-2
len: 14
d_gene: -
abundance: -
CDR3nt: TGTGCCAGCAGCCCAGGCCCGCTAGACTATGGCTACACCTTC
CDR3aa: CASSPGPLDYGYTF

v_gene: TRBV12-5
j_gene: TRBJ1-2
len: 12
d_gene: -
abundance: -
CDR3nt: TGTGCTAGTGGTTTGTTCCCTTATGGCTACACCTTC
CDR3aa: CASGLFPYGYTF

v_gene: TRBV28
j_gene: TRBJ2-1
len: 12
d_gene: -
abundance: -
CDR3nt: TGTGCCAGCACCGGCGGGGCCGGTGAGCAGTTCTTC
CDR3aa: CASTGGAGEQFF

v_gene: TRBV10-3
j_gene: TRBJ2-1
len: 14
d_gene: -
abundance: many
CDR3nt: TGTGCCGCCCAGGGGGGGGCCATCGACAATGAGCAGTTCTTC
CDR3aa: CAAQGGAIDNEQFF

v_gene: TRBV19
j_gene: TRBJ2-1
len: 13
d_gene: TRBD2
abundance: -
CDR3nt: TGTGCCAGTAGTCTGACTAGCCGTAATGAGCAGTTCTTC
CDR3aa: CASSLTSRNEQFF

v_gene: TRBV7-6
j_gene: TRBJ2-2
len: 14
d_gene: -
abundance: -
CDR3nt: TGTGCCAGCAGCTCCAGCGGAAACACCGGGGAGCTGTTTTTT
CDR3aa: CASSSSGNTGELFF

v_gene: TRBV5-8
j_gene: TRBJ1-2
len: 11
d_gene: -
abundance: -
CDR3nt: TGTGCCAGCAGAAACTGGGTTGGCTACACCTTC
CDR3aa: CASRNWVGYTF

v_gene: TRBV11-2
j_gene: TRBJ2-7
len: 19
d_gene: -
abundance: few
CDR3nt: TGTGCCAGCAGCTACCCGGGACACAACTACCCGGTAGGTTCCTACGAGCAGTACTTC
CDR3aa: CASSYPGHNYPVGSYEQYF

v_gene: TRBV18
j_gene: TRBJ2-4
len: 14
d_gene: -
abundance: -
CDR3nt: TGTGCCAGCTCACCAGGGGTTGCCAAAAACATTCAGTACTTC
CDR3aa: CASSPGVAKNIQYF

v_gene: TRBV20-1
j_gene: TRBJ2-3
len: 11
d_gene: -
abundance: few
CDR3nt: TGCAGTGCTAGTCGGTCAGATACGCAGTATTTT
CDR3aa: CSASRSDTQYF

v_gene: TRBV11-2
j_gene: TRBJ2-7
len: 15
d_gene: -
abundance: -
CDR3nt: TGTGCCAGCAGCTTAGCATCAGGATCGTCCTACGAGCAGTACTTC
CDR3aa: CASSLASGSSYEQYF

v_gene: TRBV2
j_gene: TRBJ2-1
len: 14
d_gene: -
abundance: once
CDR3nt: TGTGCCAGCAGCCCTGATTTAAGTATCAATGAGCAGTTCTTC
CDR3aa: CASSPDLSINEQFF

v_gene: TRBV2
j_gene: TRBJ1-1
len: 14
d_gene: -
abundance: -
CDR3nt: TGTGCCAGCCTCATAGGACAGAAGAACACTGAAGCTTTCTTT
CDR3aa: CASLIGQKNTEAFF

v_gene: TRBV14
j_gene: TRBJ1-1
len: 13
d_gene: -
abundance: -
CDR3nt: TGTGCCAGCAGCCTACAGGGGAACACTGAAGCTTTCTTT
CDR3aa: CASSLQGNTEAFF

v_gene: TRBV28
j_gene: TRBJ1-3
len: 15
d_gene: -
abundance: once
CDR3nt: TGTGCCAGCAGTCCACCTCGGTCCTCTGGAAACACCATATATTTT
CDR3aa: CASSPPRSSGNTIYF

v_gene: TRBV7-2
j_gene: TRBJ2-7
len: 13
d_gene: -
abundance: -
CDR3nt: TGTGCCAGCAGCTTAGCCTATCTCTACGAGCAGTACTTC
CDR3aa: CASSLAYLYEQYF

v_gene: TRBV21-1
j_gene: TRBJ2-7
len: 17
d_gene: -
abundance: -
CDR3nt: TGTGCCAGCAGCAAGGGAGCCCAGACTCATCTGGAGAACGAGCAGTACTTC
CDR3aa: CASSKGAQTHLENEQYF

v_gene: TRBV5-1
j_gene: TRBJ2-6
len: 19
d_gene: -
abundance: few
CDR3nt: TGCGCCAGCAGTTCCGGGACCCGGGAATTCTATTCTGGGGCCAACGTCCTGACTTTC
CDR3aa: CASSSGTREFYSGANVLTF